A single sample is the source of the 22 T cell receptor beta chains below, sequenced in a study of CD8 T cells in ankylosing spondylitis. TCRdb called the 5' RACE reads again in MiXCR, with one record for every CDR3 protein. The sample comprises roughly 700,000 distinct CDR3 sequences, over 15% of which are singletons, and around 20% rests with the top ten. Their target antigens are unknown. Study results and caveats: What seemed typical of ankylosing spondylitis blood was a TCR beta motif built from 7 or 8 highly homologous variants.

Sequencing input: blood, either unsorted or a sorted T cell fraction (not recorded which). The receptor set was obtained from a male donor with ankylosing spondylitis.

This clonotype was detected only a few times. The genes are TRBV7-6 and TRBJ2-2, with D possibly TRBD1 on 6 matching bases. Germline CDR1 reads SGHVS; CDR2 reads FNYEAQ. This CDR3 has 16 amino acids. Trimming removed 4 bases at V and 6 bases at J, with 18 bases between. The CDR3 reads CASSSDRTVDPGELFF. Written as DNA, the CDR3 is TGTGCCAGCAGCTCTGACCGGACAGTTGACCCCGGGGAGCTGTTTTTT.

The rearrangement uses TRBV5-1 and TRBJ2-7; 9 bases match TRBD1. The CDR3 extends over 14 amino acids. In germline, CDR1 is SGHRS, CDR2 YFSETQ. Germline trimming cut 4 bases from V and 3 bases from J; bases unmatched to any gene: 5. The CDR3 coding sequence is TGCGCCAGCAGCAGGGACAGGGATCTCTACGAGCAGTACTTC. Its translation is CASSRDRDLYEQYF.

The genes are TRBV4-3 and TRBJ2-4; D is unclear. Trimming took off 0 bases at V and 9 bases at J, with 12 bases between the two ends. Germline V lookup: CDR1 LGHNA, CDR2 YSLEER. CDR3 size: 14 residues. The CDR3 loop is CASSQDSEVPIQYF. The CDR3 DNA follows: TGCGCCAGCAGCCAAGATAGTGAAGTACCCATTCAGTACTTC.

This clonotype was seen at least ten times. V is TRBV4-1 and J is TRBJ2-1; unclear D gene. V lost 3 bases and J lost 0, with 18 bases in between. The germline V gene has CDR1 MGHRA and CDR2 YSYEKL. The CDR3 is 18 amino acids. CDR3 amino acids: CASSHPAKGASSYNEQFF. CDR3 DNA sequence: TGCGCCAGCAGCCACCCCGCTAAGGGCGCGAGCTCCTACAATGAGCAGTTCTTC.

The CDR3 region has the DNA TGCGCCAGCAGCCCCGGGTATCAGCCCGAGACCCAGTACTTC. Protein: CASSPGYQPETQYF. The rearrangement joins TRBV5-1 to TRBJ2-5, with D unresolved. There are 14 residues in the CDR3. The V gene lost 4 bases and the J gene lost 5 bases, with 15 bases spanning the gap. Germline V gene data show CDR1 as SGHRS and CDR2 as YFSETQ.

The CDR3 reads CASSFGTGVPNYGYTF. In DNA form, the CDR3 reads TGCGCCAGCAGCTTCGGGACAGGGGTACCTAACTATGGCTACACCTTC. This chain joins TRBV5-1 and TRBJ1-2; 10 bases agree with TRBD1. Per the germline V gene, CDR1 is SGHRS and CDR2 is YFSETQ. Trimming cost V 2 bases and J 0 bases; bases outside gene matches: 4. CDR3 length equals 16 residues. Filled out from reference TRBV5-1 and TRBJ1-2, the complete variable domain reads KAGVTQTPRYLIKTRGQQVTLSCSPISGHRSVSWYQQTPGQGLQFLFEYFSETQRNKGNFPGRFSGRQFSNSRSEMNVSTLELGDSALYLCASSFGTGVPNYGYTFGSGTRLTVV.

The chain combines TRBV6-5 with TRBJ2-7; perhaps TRBD1 as D (7 bases). This CDR3 region has 14 residues. The V gene's germline CDR1 is MNHEY and CDR2 SVGAGI. Trimming took off 2 bases at V and 2 bases at J, with 10 bases between the two ends. In nucleotides, the CDR3 is TGTGCCAGCAGTTACGCCAGGGGGGCCTACGAGCAGTACTTC. It translates to CASSYARGAYEQYF.

A few counts support this clonotype. The chain joins TRBV29-1 to TRBJ1-2; D may be TRBD1 (6 bases). The V end lost 3 bases, the J end lost 3 bases, and 11 bases lay between the germline ends. The CDR3 is 13 amino acids. From germline, CDR1 is SQVTM and CDR2 ANQGSEA. CDR3 sequence: CSVEPQGYYGYTF. The CDR3 DNA sequence: TGCAGCGTTGAGCCACAGGGATACTATGGCTACACCTTC.

The chain employs TRBV6-5 and TRBJ2-1; D ambiguous. Trimming removed 3 bases from V and 5 bases from J, with 8 bases in between. The CDR3 length is 13 residues. Germline-derived CDR1 and CDR2 are MNHEY and SVGAGI. CDR3 in amino acids: CASSYRAHNEQFF. As DNA, the CDR3 is TGTGCCAGCAGTTATCGGGCGCACAATGAGCAGTTCTTC.

This clonotype was counted only a few times. The J gene is TRBJ1-5, the V gene TRBV12-3 or TRBV12-4; no clear D. The CDR3 runs to 12 residues. Deletions cut 5 bases from V and 5 bases from J, with 7 bases between. CDR3 loop: CASSTSDQPQHF. The CDR3 nucleotides read TGTGCCAGCAGTACGAGCGATCAGCCCCAGCATTTT.

There are a few counts of this clonotype. CDR3 nucleotide sequence: TGTGCCAGCAGTTCGGGAGGGACAGGGGGCTATGGCTACACCTTC. It is translated as CASSSGGTGGYGYTF. This chain uses TRBV6-5 with TRBJ1-2; 11 bases agree with TRBD1. The germline V gene has CDR1 MNHEY and CDR2 SVGAGI. This CDR3 has 15 residues. Unmatched junction bases numbered 5, after V lost 4 bases and J lost 4 bases.

The V gene is TRBV3-1, the J gene TRBJ2-2, with TRBD2 matching over 7 bases. Germline V gives CDR1 LGHDT, CDR2 YNNKEL (reference sequence). Germline trimming cut 4 bases from V and 3 bases from J; bases unmatched to any gene: 5. The CDR3 runs 15 residues. CDR3 sequence: CASSPQRDDTGELFF. The CDR3 coding sequence is TGTGCCAGCAGCCCGCAGCGGGACGACACCGGGGAGCTGTTTTTT.

This clonotype was counted only a few times. The chain employs TRBV7-9 and TRBJ2-2; D call uncertain. The CDR3 has 15 residues. Trimming stripped 8 bases from V and 4 bases from J, with 17 bases between. Germline CDR1 is SEHNR and CDR2 is FQNEAQ (reference sequence). The CDR3 nucleotides read TGTGCCAGCGTTTCGACTCAGGTTTTCACCGGGGAGCTGTTTTTT. This encodes CASVSTQVFTGELFF. Complete variable domain (other parts from reference TRBV7-9 and TRBJ2-2): DTGVSQNPRHKITKRGQNVTFRCDPISEHNRLYWYRQTLGQGPEFLTYFQNEAQLEKSRLLSDRFSAERPKGSFSTLEIQRTEQGDSAMYLCASVSTQVFTGELFFGEGSRLTVL.

In this sample, this clonotype turned up a few times. The V call is TRBV3-1, the J call TRBJ2-5, with TRBD2 matching over 10 bases. This CDR3 has 15 residues. In germline, CDR1 is LGHDT, CDR2 YNNKEL (reference sequence). V shed 1 base and J 4 bases; nucleotides not matched to a gene: 3. CDR3 in amino acids: CASSQGVAGGETQYF. The CDR3 DNA is TGTGCCAGCAGCCAAGGTGTAGCGGGAGGAGAGACCCAGTACTTC.

The chain recombines TRBV28 with TRBJ2-7, with TRBD2 identical over 9 bases. The V segment lost 0 bases and the J segment 3 bases; nucleotides outside the gene matches: 3. This CDR3 is 15 amino acids long. The germline CDR1 and CDR2 sequences are MDHEN and SYDVKM. The CDR3: CASSLWGSGSYEQYF. The CDR3 DNA is TGTGCCAGCAGTTTATGGGGTAGCGGGAGCTACGAGCAGTACTTC.

The chain uses TRBV5-5 and TRBJ2-7, with TRBD2 identical over 7 bases. Germline V gives CDR1 SGHKS, CDR2 YYEKEE (reference sequence). CDR3 length equals 14 residues. J gave up 4 bases and V 5 bases, and 9 bases lay outside the gene matches. Here the CDR3 DNA reads TGTGCCAGCAGAACGCGGGGGTGGCAATACGAGCAGTACTTC. Encoded protein: CASRTRGWQYEQYF.

This chain links TRBV20-1 with TRBJ1-3, with D possibly matching TRBD1 (6 bases). The CDR3 length is 15 residues. V was shortened by 5 bases and J by 0 bases, with 14 bases between the two germline ends. Germline-derived CDR1 and CDR2 are DFQATT and SNEGSKA (reference sequence). The CDR3 loop is CSAFIQGPSGNTIYF. The CDR3, as DNA: TGCAGTGCTTTCATACAGGGTCCCTCTGGAAACACCATATATTTT.

This clonotype was seen only a few times. The V and J genes are TRBV4-1 and TRBJ2-1, with TRBD2 matching 12 bases. The V gene end was trimmed by 4 bases and the J gene end by 7 bases; junction bases not matched to a gene: 11. The CDR3 loop spans 17 amino acids. Germline V gene data show CDR1 as MGHRA and CDR2 as YSYEKL. CDR3: CASSPGRGLAGYNEQFF. The CDR3 nucleotides read TGCGCCAGCAGCCCGGGGCGTGGACTAGCGGGATATAATGAGCAGTTCTTC.

V usage is TRBV2 and J usage is TRBJ2-3; no clear D gene. V lost 4 bases and J lost 5, with 10 bases in between. Germline V gene sequence: CDR1 SNHLY, CDR2 FYNNEI. The CDR3 consists of 13 residues. In nucleotides, the CDR3 is TGTGCCAGCAGTGGATACCCTGGAGATACGCAGTATTTT. It encodes CASSGYPGDTQYF.

V is TRBV18 and J is TRBJ2-1; D possibly corresponds to TRBD2 (6 bases). Germline CDR1 reads KGHSH; CDR2 reads LQKENI. With 6 bases removed from V and 6 bases from J, the gap between germline ends came to 9 bases. The CDR3 length is 12 residues. The CDR3 spells CASSGGANEQFF. Here the CDR3 DNA reads TGTGCCAGCTCCGGGGGAGCCAATGAGCAGTTCTTC.

The chain carries TRBV11-2 and TRBJ1-2; D is undetermined. V was cut by 5 bases and J by 8 bases, with 15 bases left in between. The germline V gene encodes CDR1 SGHAT and CDR2 FQNNGV. The CDR3 runs to 13 residues. The CDR3 DNA follows: TGTGCCAGCAGCGCCGGACCGGAGAGGGGCTACACCTTC. This sequence encodes CASSAGPERGYTF.

This clonotype showed up just a few times. The chain has TRBV20-1 and TRBJ2-1; TRBD2 agrees at 10 bases. V was pared by 0 bases and J by 6 bases, with 14 bases of the junction left unmatched. Germline loops: CDR1 DFQATT, CDR2 SNEGSKA (reference sequence). The CDR3 contains 18 residues. The CDR3 loop is CSARDRRLAGAPGNEQFF. CDR3 DNA sequence: TGCAGTGCTAGAGATCGGCGGCTAGCGGGGGCCCCGGGCAATGAGCAGTTCTTC.